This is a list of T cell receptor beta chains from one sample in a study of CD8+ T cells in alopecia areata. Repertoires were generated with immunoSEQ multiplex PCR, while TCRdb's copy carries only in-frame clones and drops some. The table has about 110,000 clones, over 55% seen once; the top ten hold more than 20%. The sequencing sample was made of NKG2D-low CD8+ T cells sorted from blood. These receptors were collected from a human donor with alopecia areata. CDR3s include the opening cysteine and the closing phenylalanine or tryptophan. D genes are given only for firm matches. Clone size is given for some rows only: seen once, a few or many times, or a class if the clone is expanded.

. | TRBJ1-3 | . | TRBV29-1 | TGCAGCGTTGTTCCAGGGAGCAGAGGAAACACCATATATTTT | CSVVPGSRGNTIYF
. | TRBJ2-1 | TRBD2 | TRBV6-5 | TGTGCCAGCAGGTCGGGGGGATACAATGAGCAGTTCTTC | CASRSGGYNEQFF
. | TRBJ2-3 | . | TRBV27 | TGTGCCAGCAGTTTAGTTGCCTACACAGATACGCAGTATTTT | CASSLVAYTDTQYF
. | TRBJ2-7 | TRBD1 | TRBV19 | TGTGCCAGTAAGGGACAGGAGTACGAGCAGTACTTC | CASKGQEYEQYF
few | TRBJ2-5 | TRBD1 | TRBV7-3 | TGTGCCAGCAGCCCAGCGGACAGGGGGGTCCAAGAGACCCAGTACTTC | CASSPADRGVQETQYF
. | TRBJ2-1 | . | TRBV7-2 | TGTGCCAGCAGCTTAGCATTGTGGCAGGCACTAACCTCCTACAATGAGCAGTTCTTC | CASSLALWQALTSYNEQFF
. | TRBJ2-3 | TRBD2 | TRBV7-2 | TGTGCCAGCAGCTACCTTAACACCGGACTAGTCACAGATACGCAGTATTTT | CASSYLNTGLVTDTQYF
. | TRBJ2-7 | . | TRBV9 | TGTGCCAGCAGCGCCGAAGGGGGGACATACGAGCAGTACTTC | CASSAEGGTYEQYF
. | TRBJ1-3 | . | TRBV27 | TGTGCCAGCAGTTCCGGCATCTCTGGAAACACCATATATTTT | CASSSGISGNTIYF
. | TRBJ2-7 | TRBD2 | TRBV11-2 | TGTGCCAGCAGCTACGGACTAGCGGGAGGTAGCGAGCAGTACTTC | CASSYGLAGGSEQYF
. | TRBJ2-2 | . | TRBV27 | TGTGCCAGCGGCTCCTCAGGGGTCACCGGGGAGCTGTTTTTT | CASGSSGVTGELFF
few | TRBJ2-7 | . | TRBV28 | TGTGCCAGCAGTTTTTCCTACGAGCAGTACTTC | CASSFSYEQYF
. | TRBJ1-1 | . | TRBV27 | TGTGCCAGCAGTTTATTTGGGGAAGGGGGTTGGAACACTGAAGCTTTCTTT | CASSLFGEGGWNTEAFF
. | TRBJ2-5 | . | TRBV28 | TGTGCCAGCGGCGGGCGGTACCAAGAGACCCAGTACTTC | CASGGRYQETQYF
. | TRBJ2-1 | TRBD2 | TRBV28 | TGTGCCAGCAGTTTAACCGGACTAGCGGATGAGCAGTTCTTC | CASSLTGLADEQFF
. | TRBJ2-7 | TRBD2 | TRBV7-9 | TGTGCCAGCAGCTACCCCGAGGGACTAGCGAGATACGAGCAGTACTTC | CASSYPEGLARYEQYF
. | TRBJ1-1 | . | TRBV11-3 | TGTGCCAGCAGCTTAGTAATCGGGGAAGCTTTCTTT | CASSLVIGEAFF
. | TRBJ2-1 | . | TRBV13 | TGTGCCAGCAGCTTTATAGGGGTTGAGCAGTTCTTC | CASSFIGVEQFF
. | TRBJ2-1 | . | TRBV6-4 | TGTGCCAGCAGTTACGGGACAGCGGGATACAATGAGCAGTTCTTC | CASSYGTAGYNEQFF
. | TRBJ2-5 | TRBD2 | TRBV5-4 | TGTGCCAGCAGCGGCAGCGGGAGGGCCGAGGAGACCCAGTACTTC | CASSGSGRAEETQYF
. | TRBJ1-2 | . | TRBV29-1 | TGCAGCGTTGAAGCTACGCTGGCGGGGGGGAGGTATGGCTACACCTTC | CSVEATLAGGRYGYTF
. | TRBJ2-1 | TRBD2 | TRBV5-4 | TGTGCCAGCAGCCCCGGACTAGGGAATGAGCAGTTCTTC | CASSPGLGNEQFF